This TCR beta chain derives from a study of blood T cell repertoires in COVID-19. The wider study: Donors in the United States, Italy and Spain gave samples during acute or convalescent COVID-19. The cDNA or gDNA used as material had been derived from T cells, B-cell-depleted T cells, or PBMCs.

Original analysis: How many nucleated cells were present was estimated from reference gene primer amplification. The repertoire was sequenced with immunoSEQ multiplex PCR; TCRdb's copy has only in-frame clones and lacks some. V and J calls and clone size are given by that table; D and trimming were obtained from the DNA. Of around 39,000 clones in the sample, 86% are singletons; the top ten hold under 5.5%. V shed 8 bases, J shed 5 bases, and the junction held 6 bases outside the gene matches. The CDR3 is 13 amino acids. The V gene's germline CDR1 is MRHNA and CDR2 SNTAGT. This sequence was found in a man aged 35 to 55 with active COVID-19. This rearrangement joins TRBV6-4 to TRBJ1-5, with 7 bases that match TRBD1. The sequencing input was peripheral blood. CDR3 sequence: CASRGTADQPQHF. CDR3 nucleotide sequence: TGTGCCAGCCGTGGGACAGCGGATCAGCCCCAGCATTTT.